Given below is one TCR beta chain in context. Its antigen remains unknown. Patients who underwent sequencing had shown CD8+CD57+ cell expansion by flow cytometry. The sample originates from a study of CD8+CD57+ T cells in acquired aplastic anemia. Study context: When averaged, DNA from sorted CD4+ and CD8+ cells came to around 3 ug.

Findings of the study overall: Approximately 27 CD8+ CDR3 sequences occurred in both the patients and the controls.

TCR beta VDJ and CDR3 profiles were obtained from a genomic DNA template. TCRdb recomputed calls from the reads with MiXCR, one row per CDR3 protein. The repertoire holds 180,000 or so distinct CDR3 sequences, with less than 65% as singletons. The sample comprised sorted CD4+, CD8+, or CD8+CD57+ T cells (not recorded which) from PBMCs. The TCR sequence derives from a human donor with aplastic anemia.

This chain's CDR3 is CSAREGGLNTEAFF. CDR3 in DNA: TGCAGTGCTAGAGAAGGGGGTCTCAACACTGAAGCTTTCTTT. V gene TRBV20-1 combines with J gene TRBJ1-1; D is perhaps TRBD1 (6 bases). V was trimmed by 0 bases and J by 2 bases, leaving 10 bases between them. The CDR3 totals 14 residues. CDR1 DFQATT and CDR2 SNEGSKA come from the germline V gene (reference sequence).